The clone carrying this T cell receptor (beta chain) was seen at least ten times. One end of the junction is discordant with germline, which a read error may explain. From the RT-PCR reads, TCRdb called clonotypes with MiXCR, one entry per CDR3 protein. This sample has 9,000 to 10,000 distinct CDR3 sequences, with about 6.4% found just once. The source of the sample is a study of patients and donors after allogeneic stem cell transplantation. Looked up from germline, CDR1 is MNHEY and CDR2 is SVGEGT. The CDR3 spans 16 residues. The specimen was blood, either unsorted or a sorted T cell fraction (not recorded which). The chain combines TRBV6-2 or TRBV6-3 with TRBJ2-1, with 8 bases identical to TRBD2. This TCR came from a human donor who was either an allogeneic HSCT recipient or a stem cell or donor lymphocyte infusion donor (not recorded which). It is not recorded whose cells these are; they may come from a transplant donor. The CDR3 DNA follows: TGTGCCAGCAGTCCCATGAGCGGGAGCACTTACAGTGAGCAGTTCTTC. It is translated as CASSPMSGSTYSEQFF.